This entry describes one T cell receptor beta chain. Its antigen is still unknown. This CDR3 contains 14 residues. The germline V gene encodes CDR1 GTSNPN and CDR2 SVGIG (reference sequence). V was pared by 0 bases and J by 4 bases, with 3 bases of the junction left unmatched. The sample originates from a study of PD-1 blockade in classical Hodgkin lymphoma. Study outcomes and limitations: Possible causes of repertoire differences, disease activity or prior therapy, remain undefined. Exclusion covered patients beginning nivolumab under 1 year post-ASCT. TCR diversity rose significantly by C4D1 in CD4+ but not CD8+ cells.

Method: immunoSEQ multiplex PCR; TCRdb's copy keeps in-frame clones and lacks some. The sample records approximately 57,000 clones, roughly 90% being singletons. Relapses following autologous stem cell transplantation were seen in all patients, with brentuximab vedotin exposure varying. This rearrangement joins TRBV30 to TRBJ2-7; TRBD1 matches at 10 bases. The receptor comes from a human donor with classical Hodgkin lymphoma. Material: peripheral blood mononuclear cells (PBMCs), obtained before the second cycle of nivolumab. The CDR3 nucleotides are TGTGCCTGGAGTGTACGGACAGGGGGTTACGAGCAGTACTTC. Amino acid sequence: CAWSVRTGGYEQYF.